Reported below is one T cell receptor (beta chain). What it recognizes is unknown. This sample is part of a study of Ad26.COV2.S vaccination and SARS-CoV-2 variants. Study context: Sample donor was a member of the COV1001 Ad26.COV2.S trial arm.

The repertoire was sequenced with immunoSEQ multiplex PCR; TCRdb's copy has only in-frame clones and lacks some. The table lists about 420,000 clones, approximately 90% of them singletons. Stated treatment: around 19 received Ad26.COV2.S at low or high dose, single or two shots; about 5 received placebo; per-sample allocation not given. It was on day 63 after the first vaccine or placebo injection that samples were taken. General study results and limits: Placebo recipients and vaccine recipients were similar in non-spike TCR breadth.

Sequenced here: peripheral blood, sampled in a trial of Ad26.COV2.S vaccine versus placebo. The source of this sequence is a person aged 18 to 59 who received the Ad26.COV2.S COVID-19 vaccine or a placebo.

The CDR3 region is CASSQLPGGINEQFF. CDR3 sequence (DNA): TGCGCCAGCAGCCAATTACCGGGGGGAATCAATGAGCAGTTCTTC. The chain combines TRBV4-1 with TRBJ2-1, with TRBD2 matching 7 bases. The CDR3 length is 15 residues. V was clipped by 2 bases and J by 6 bases; unmatched bases: 7. The germline CDR1 and CDR2 sequences are MGHRA and YSYEKL.